Below, 22 T cell receptor beta chains from the same sample are listed, as sequenced in a study of blood T cell repertoires in COVID-19. Repertoires were generated with immunoSEQ multiplex PCR, while TCRdb's copy carries only in-frame clones and drops some. The sample shows approximately 85,000 clones, roughly nine tenths of them seen only once. Sequencing used peripheral blood. The receptor set was obtained from a middle-aged man with acute or convalescent COVID-19.

V gene TRBV19 combines with J gene TRBJ2-3; D is possibly TRBD1 (6 bases). The V end lost 4 bases, the J end lost 1 base, and 18 bases lay between the germline ends. CDR3 length: 17 amino acids. Germline assignment: CDR1 LNHDA and CDR2 SQIVND (reference sequence). This chain's CDR3 is CASSRRLEGDGTDTQYF. The CDR3 coding sequence is TGTGCCAGTAGTAGGAGACTCGAGGGGGACGGCACAGATACGCAGTATTTT.

This clone turned up a few times. The chain employs TRBV29-1 and TRBJ2-3; D is unclear. Trimming stripped 1 base from V and 2 bases from J, with 10 bases between. Germline-derived CDR1 and CDR2 are SQVTM and ANQGSEA. This CDR3 contains 14 residues. The CDR3 is CSVEVGDSTDTQYF. The CDR3 DNA reads as TGCAGCGTTGAAGTCGGCGACTCCACAGATACGCAGTATTTT.

The rearrangement links TRBV30 to TRBJ2-2, with D maybe TRBD2 (6 bases). The V gene's germline CDR1 is GTSNPN and CDR2 SVGIG (reference sequence). Trimming stripped 0 bases from V and 1 base from J, with 12 bases between. The length of the CDR3 is 16 residues. CDR3 sequence: CAWSVQTGGNTGELFF. The CDR3 DNA reads as TGTGCCTGGAGTGTACAAACCGGGGGGAACACCGGGGAGCTGTTTTTT. The full variable domain, with the rest looked up from reference TRBV30 and TRBJ2-2, is SQTIHQWPATLVQPVGSPLSLECTVEGTSNPNLYWYRQAAGRGLQLLFYSVGIGQISSEVPQNLSASRPQDRQFILSSKKLLLSDSGFYLCAWSVQTGGNTGELFFGEGSRLTVL.

The CDR3 spells CSAGTGGKLFF. The CDR3 bases are TGCAGCGCCGGGACCGGGGGAAAACTGTTTTTT. This rearrangement joins TRBV29-1 to TRBJ1-4; TRBD1 might be the D (5 bases). In germline, CDR1 is SQVTM, CDR2 ANQGSEA. The CDR3 is 11 residues long. V dropped 7 bases and J dropped 10 bases, with 13 bases sitting between them.

V gene TRBV4-3 combines with J gene TRBJ1-2; maybe TRBD1 (5 bases). The CDR3 consists of 14 residues. Deletions cut 4 bases from V and 6 bases from J, with 15 bases between. Per the germline V gene, CDR1 is LGHNA and CDR2 is YSLEER. For the CDR3, the DNA is TGCGCCAGCAGCCGCGGGGTTCGAGGGGATGGCTACACCTTC. This translates into CASSRGVRGDGYTF.

V is TRBV7-8 and J is TRBJ1-3; D perhaps matches TRBD1 (6 bases). V shed 4 bases and J shed 2 bases, with 6 bases lying between them. Germline CDR1 SGHVS, CDR2 FQNEAQ. The CDR3 sequence is 13 residues long. CDR3 amino acids: CASSYRAGNTIYF. CDR3 DNA sequence: TGTGCCAGCAGCTACAGGGCTGGAAACACCATATATTTT.

V and J are TRBV4-3 and TRBJ1-1, with TRBD1 matching over 10 bases. The CDR3 loop spans 13 amino acids. V shed 4 bases, J shed 9 bases, and the junction held 5 bases outside the gene matches. From germline, CDR1 is LGHNA and CDR2 YSLEER. The CDR3 DNA is TGCGCCAGCAGCCCGGGGACAGGGGCCCAAGCTTTCTTT. Encoded protein: CASSPGTGAQAFF.

The chain carries TRBV5-5 and TRBJ2-7, with TRBD2 matching 8 bases. Germline CDR1 and CDR2: SGHKS and YYEKEE (reference sequence). This CDR3 is 14 amino acids long. The V and J ends lost 5 bases and 5 bases, in that order; junction bases with no gene match: 9. DNA of the CDR3: TGTGCCAGCAGACATGCTAGCGGGCGGGACGAGCAGTACTTC. This sequence encodes CASRHASGRDEQYF.

V usage is TRBV12-2 and J usage is TRBJ2-1; the DNA was not compared with TRBD2, the D call given in the table. TRBV12-2 is a recognized pseudogene. This CDR3 region has 13 residues. CDR3 bases: TGTGCAAGTCGCTCGGGGTTCTGCAATGAGCAGTTCTTC. This sequence encodes CASRSGFCNEQFF.

The chain uses TRBV11-2 and TRBJ1-1, with D unclear. Germline V gives CDR1 SGHAT, CDR2 FQNNGV. V was shortened by 6 bases and J by 4 bases, with 12 bases between the two germline ends. The CDR3 length is 13 residues. The CDR3 loop reads CASRFDRGTEAFF. The CDR3 DNA reads TGTGCCAGCAGATTCGATCGGGGCACTGAAGCTTTCTTT.

This rearrangement joins TRBV6-6 to TRBJ2-7, with 8 bases that match TRBD2. The J segment lost 3 bases and the V segment lost 6 bases, leaving 4 bases of the junction unmatched. The CDR3 runs 13 residues. Germline CDR1 is MNHNY and CDR2 is SVGAGI (reference sequence). CDR3 loop: CASSTGGYYEQYF. As DNA, the CDR3 is TGTGCCAGCAGCACGGGGGGGTACTACGAGCAGTACTTC.

V and J are TRBV28 and TRBJ2-5, with D possibly being TRBD2 (5 bases). V was trimmed by 5 bases and J by 9 bases, leaving 16 bases between them. The germline CDR1 and CDR2 sequences are MDHEN and SYDVKM. The CDR3 spans 13 residues. The CDR3 is CASSRRQPGAQYF. As DNA, the CDR3 is TGTGCCAGCAGTCGTAGGCAGCCCGGGGCCCAGTACTTC.

In DNA form, the CDR3 reads TGTGCCAGCAGCTCACAGGAGACCCAGTACTTC. It encodes CASSSQETQYF. This chain links TRBV7-2 with TRBJ2-5; D unresolved. V lost 4 bases to trimming and J lost 5 bases, with 5 bases between them. Germline assignment: CDR1 SGHTA and CDR2 FQGNSA. This CDR3 spans 11 amino acids.

The CDR3 loop is CASSQESQAGEKLFF. The DNA of the CDR3 is TGTGCCAGCAGCCAAGAATCGCAGGCCGGTGAAAAACTGTTTTTT. V usage is TRBV3-1 (or the pseudogene TRBV3-2) and J usage is TRBJ1-4; D call uncertain. The CDR3 spans 15 residues. Trimming left V 0 bases short and J 7 bases short, with 12 bases between. Germline CDR1 reads LGHDT; CDR2 reads YNNKEL (reference sequence).

The chain combines TRBV11-3 with TRBJ1-5, with D perhaps TRBD1 (6 bases). The CDR3 loop spans 16 amino acids. The V and J ends lost 1 base and 0 bases respectively, with 10 bases between them. In germline, CDR1 is SGHNT, CDR2 YENEEA. The CDR3 DNA reads TGTGCCAGCAGCTTAGGCTTCAGGGGTAGCAATCAGCCCCAGCATTTT. This encodes CASSLGFRGSNQPQHF.

The genes are TRBV29-1 and TRBJ2-3; a weak D match, TRBD1 (6 bases). Germline CDR1 and CDR2: SQVTM and ANQGSEA. The CDR3 covers 12 residues. V shed 3 bases and J shed 3 bases, with 7 bases lying between them. CDR3 loop: CSVDTGTDTQYF. As DNA, the CDR3 is TGCAGCGTTGACACAGGGACAGATACGCAGTATTTT.

This chain links TRBV2 with TRBJ1-6; 7 nucleotides agree with TRBD1. Trimming cost V 8 bases and J 5 bases; bases outside gene matches: 6. This CDR3 contains 14 residues. Germline lookup yields CDR1 SNHLY and CDR2 FYNNEI. The DNA of the CDR3 is TGTGCCAGCGGGGGACAGACCAATAATTCACCCCTCCACTTT. This gives the protein CASGGQTNNSPLHF.

Here the CDR3 DNA reads TGTGCCAGCAGTGGGGTGGACAGGGAATCCTACAATGAGCAGTTCTTC. It translates to CASSGVDRESYNEQFF. The chain combines TRBV25-1 with TRBJ2-1, with 8 bases lining up with TRBD1. The CDR3 runs to 16 residues. CDR1 and CDR2 from the germline V gene are MGHDK and SYGVNS. J gave up 1 base and V 4 bases, and 6 bases lay outside the gene matches.

The J gene is TRBJ2-4, the V gene TRBV3-1 (or the pseudogene TRBV3-2), with a weak D call TRBD1 (5 bases). Trimming cost V 4 bases and J 6 bases, with 16 bases left between them. Per germline, CDR1 LGHDT and CDR2 YNNKEL (reference sequence). The CDR3 sequence is 15 residues long. DNA for the CDR3: TGTGCCAGCAGCCTAATGACAGTGAATGGAAACATTCAGTACTTC. Its protein product is CASSLMTVNGNIQYF.

The rearrangement uses TRBV28 and TRBJ2-4, with 12 bases fitting TRBD2. CDR3 length equals 18 residues. The germline V gene has CDR1 MDHEN and CDR2 SYDVKM. With V trimmed by 2 bases and J by 7 bases, 12 bases remained unmatched. Written as DNA, the CDR3 is TGTGCCAGCAGTTTAGGCCTAGCGGGAGGGTGGCGTTTGAACATTCAGTACTTC. This codes for CASSLGLAGGWRLNIQYF.

This rearrangement joins TRBV6-6 to TRBJ2-3; D is perhaps TRBD1 (6 bases). The germline CDR1 and CDR2 sequences are MNHNY and SVGAGI (reference sequence). CDR3 length: 15 amino acids. V was trimmed by 4 bases and J by 0 bases, leaving 11 bases between them. The CDR3 protein is CASSSDRISTDTQYF. CDR3 DNA sequence: TGTGCCAGCAGTTCCGACAGGATTAGCACAGATACGCAGTATTTT.

The V gene is TRBV13, the J gene TRBJ1-2; TRBD1 matches at 9 bases. The junction had 4 bases not matched to a gene; V was cut back by 4 bases and J by 4 bases. This CDR3 spans 14 amino acids. Per germline, CDR1 PRHDT and CDR2 FYEKMQ (reference sequence). This CDR3 is CASSSGQGVYGYTF. DNA of the CDR3: TGTGCCAGCAGCTCGGGACAGGGTGTCTATGGCTACACCTTC.